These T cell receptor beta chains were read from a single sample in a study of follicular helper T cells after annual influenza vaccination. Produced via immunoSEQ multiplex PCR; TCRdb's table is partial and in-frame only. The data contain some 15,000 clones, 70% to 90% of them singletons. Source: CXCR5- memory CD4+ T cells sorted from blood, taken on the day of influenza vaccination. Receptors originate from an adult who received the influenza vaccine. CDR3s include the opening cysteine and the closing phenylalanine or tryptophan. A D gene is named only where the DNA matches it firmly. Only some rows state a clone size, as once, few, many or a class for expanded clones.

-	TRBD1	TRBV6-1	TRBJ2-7	CASSEEQGSEQYF	TGTGCCAGCAGTGAGGAACAGGGGAGTGAGCAGTACTTC
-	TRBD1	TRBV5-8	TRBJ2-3	CASENRGRGTDTQYF	TGTGCCAGTGAAAACAGGGGGCGCGGCACAGATACGCAGTATTTT
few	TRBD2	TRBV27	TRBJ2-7	CASRLRAGASGASYEQYF	TGTGCCAGCAGACTACGGGCGGGAGCTAGCGGGGCTTCCTACGAGCAGTACTTC
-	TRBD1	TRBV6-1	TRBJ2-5	CASRTGLRETQYF	TGTGCCAGTCGGACAGGGTTAAGAGAAACCCAGTACTTC
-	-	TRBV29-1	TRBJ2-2	CSVEVDSRGELFF	TGCAGCGTTGAAGTGGACTCGAGAGGGGAGCTGTTTTTT
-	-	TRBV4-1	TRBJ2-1	CASSQPTVAPQFF	TGCGCCAGCAGCCAACCGACGGTTGCACCGCAGTTCTTC
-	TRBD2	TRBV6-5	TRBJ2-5	CASSLAGGGETQYF	TGTGCCAGCAGTTTAGCGGGGGGAGGAGAGACCCAGTACTTC
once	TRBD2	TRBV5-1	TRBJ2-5	CASSPGGSLWETQYF	TGCGCCAGCAGCCCGGGAGGGAGCTTATGGGAGACCCAGTACTTC
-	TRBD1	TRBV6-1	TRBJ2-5	CASSELLGQGGETQYF	TGTGCCAGCAGTGAACTACTTGGACAGGGCGGCGAGACCCAGTACTTC
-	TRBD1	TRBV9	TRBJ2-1	CASSVVGTGGMYEQFF	TGTGCCAGCAGCGTAGTAGGGACAGGGGGCATGTATGAGCAGTTCTTC
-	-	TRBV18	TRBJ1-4	CASSPGGNEKLFF	TGTGCCAGCTCACCGGGGGGGAATGAAAAACTGTTTTTT
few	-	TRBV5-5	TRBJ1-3	CASSLAVAGIGNTIYF	TGTGCCAGCAGCTTGGCCGTGGCGGGAATTGGAAACACCATATATTTT
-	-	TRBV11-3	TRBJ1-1	CASSFSENTEAFF	TGTGCCAGCAGCTTTTCGGAGAACACTGAAGCTTTCTTT
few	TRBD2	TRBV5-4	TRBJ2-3	CASSSGLGTDTQYF	TGTGCCAGCAGCTCGGGACTAGGGACAGATACGCAGTATTTT
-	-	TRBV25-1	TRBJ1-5	CASSREGNQPQHF	TGTGCCAGCAGCAGGGAGGGCAATCAGCCCCAGCATTTT
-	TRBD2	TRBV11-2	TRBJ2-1	CASSLGRGGAYNEQFF	TGTGCCAGCAGCTTAGGGCGGGGGGGTGCCTACAATGAGCAGTTCTTC
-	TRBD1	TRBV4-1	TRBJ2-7	CASSQTGQGRYEQYF	TGCGCCAGCAGCCAGACCGGACAGGGGCGCTACGAGCAGTACTTC
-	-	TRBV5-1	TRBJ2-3	CASSLGGRADTQYF	TGCGCCAGCAGCTTGGGGGGCAGGGCAGATACGCAGTATTTT
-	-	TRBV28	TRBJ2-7	CASSTWTGRVREQYF	TGTGCCAGCAGTACATGGACAGGGAGGGTGAGGGAGCAGTACTTC
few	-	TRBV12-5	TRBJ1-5	CASAGGDSNQPQHF	TGTGCTAGTGCCGGGGGGGACAGCAATCAGCCCCAGCATTTT
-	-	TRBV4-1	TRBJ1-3	CASSQLGISGNTIYF	TGCGCCAGCAGCCAATTAGGGATCTCGGGAAACACCATATATTTT
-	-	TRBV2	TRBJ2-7	CASSEQGLAYEQYF	TGTGCCAGCAGTGAACAGGGACTGGCCTACGAGCAGTACTTC
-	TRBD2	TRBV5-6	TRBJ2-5	CASSEGTSGGQETQYF	TGTGCCAGCAGCGAAGGGACTAGCGGGGGCCAAGAGACCCAGTACTTC
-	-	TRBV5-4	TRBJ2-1	CASSLVGVGRNEQFF	TGTGCCAGCAGCTTGGTGGGGGTGGGCCGCAATGAGCAGTTCTTC
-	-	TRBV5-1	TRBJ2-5	CASSLAQLQETQYF	TGCGCCAGCAGCTTGGCACAGCTTCAAGAGACCCAGTACTTC
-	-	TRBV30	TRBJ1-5	CAWRPPVGQPQHF	TGTGCCTGGAGACCCCCGGTGGGTCAGCCCCAGCATTTT
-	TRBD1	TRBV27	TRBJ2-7	CASSSRQGLMDEQYF	TGTGCCAGCAGTTCCCGACAGGGCCTTATGGACGAGCAGTACTTC
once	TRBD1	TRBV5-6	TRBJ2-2	CASSHKTGGRNRGAVF	TGTGCCAGCAGCCACAAGACAGGGGGCAGGAACCGGGGAGCTGTTTTT
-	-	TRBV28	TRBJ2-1	CASSSFGSPFF	TGTGCCAGCAGCTCGTTTGGTAGCCCCTTCTTC
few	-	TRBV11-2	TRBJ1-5	CASSLEADQPQHF	TGTGCCAGCAGCTTAGAAGCGGATCAGCCCCAGCATTTT
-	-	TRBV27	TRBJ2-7	CASSRMGGGIAEQYF	TGTGCCAGCAGCCGGATGGGTGGTGGTATTGCCGAGCAGTACTTC
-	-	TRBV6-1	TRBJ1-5	CASLRWEGQPQHF	TGTGCCAGCCTCAGGTGGGAGGGTCAGCCCCAGCATTTT
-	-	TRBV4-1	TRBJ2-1	CASSLRGGSGEQFF	TGCGCCAGCAGCCTCCGGGGAGGCTCCGGAGAGCAGTTCTTC
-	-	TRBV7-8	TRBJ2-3	CASSLAYGTDTQYF	TGTGCCAGCAGCTTAGCGTACGGCACAGATACGCAGTATTTT
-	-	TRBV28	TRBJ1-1	CASGLIGLAFF	TGTGCCAGCGGATTAATCGGGTTAGCTTTCTTT
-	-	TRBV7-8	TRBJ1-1	CASSLAANTEAFF	TGTGCCAGCAGCTTAGCTGCGAACACTGAAGCTTTCTTT
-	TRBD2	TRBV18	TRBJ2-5	CASSPGRDQTQYF	TGTGCCAGCTCACCAGGGAGGGACCAGACCCAGTACTTC
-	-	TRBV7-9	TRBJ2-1	CASSLSSYNEQFF	TGTGCCAGCAGCCTAAGCTCCTACAATGAGCAGTTCTTC
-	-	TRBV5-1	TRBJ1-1	CASSLYRNTEAFF	TGCGCCAGCAGCCTCTACAGGAACACTGAAGCTTTCTTT
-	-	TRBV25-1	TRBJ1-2	CASSAVNEGPPCGYTF	TGTGCCAGCAGTGCTGTAAATGAGGGGCCCCCTTGTGGCTACACCTTC
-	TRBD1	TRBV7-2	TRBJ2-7	CASSLNRDRTFF	TGTGCCAGCAGCTTAAACAGGGACAGGACGTTCTTC
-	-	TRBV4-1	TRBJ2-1	CASSLIPAVEQFF	TGCGCCAGCAGCCTCATCCCTGCAGTTGAGCAGTTCTTC
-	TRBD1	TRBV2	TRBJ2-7	CASAGTGRYEQYF	TGTGCCAGCGCCGGGACAGGCCGTTACGAGCAGTACTTC
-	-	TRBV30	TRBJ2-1	CAWRKDSYNEQFF	TGTGCCTGGAGAAAGGACAGTTACAATGAGCAGTTCTTC
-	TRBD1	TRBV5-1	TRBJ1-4	CASSAGQINEKLFF	TGCGCCAGCAGCGCGGGACAGATTAATGAAAAACTGTTTTTT
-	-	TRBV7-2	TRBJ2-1	CASSPRGGAASDEQFF	TGTGCCAGCAGTCCTCGGGGCGGGGCCGCCTCGGATGAGCAGTTCTTC
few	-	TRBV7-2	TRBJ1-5	CASSLVGGNQPQHF	TGTGCCAGCAGCTTAGTCGGGGGTAATCAGCCCCAGCATTTT
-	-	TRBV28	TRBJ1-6	CASSLFGLGNSPLHF	TGTGCCAGCAGTTTATTTGGCCTAGGAAATTCACCCCTCCACTTT
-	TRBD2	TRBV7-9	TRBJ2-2	CASSPREVAGVTGELFF	TGTGCCAGCAGCCCCCGAGAGGTAGCGGGGGTAACCGGGGAGCTGTTTTTT
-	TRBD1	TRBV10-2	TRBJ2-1	CASSVRTGNYNEQFF	TGCGCCAGCAGTGTTCGGACAGGGAACTACAATGAGCAGTTCTTC
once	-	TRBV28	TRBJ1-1	CASSFSGFRTEAFF	TGTGCCAGCAGTTTTAGCGGTTTCAGGACTGAAGCTTTCTTT
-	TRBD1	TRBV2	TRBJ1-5	CASNRQGLSDQPQHF	TGTGCCAGCAATCGACAGGGACTCTCGGATCAGCCCCAGCATTTT
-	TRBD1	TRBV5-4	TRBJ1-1	CASSEGQLNTEAFF	TGTGCCAGCAGCGAGGGACAGTTGAACACTGAAGCTTTCTTT
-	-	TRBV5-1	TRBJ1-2	CASSLAGGTHGYTF	TGCGCCAGCAGCTTGGCCGGAGGGACCCATGGCTACACCTTC
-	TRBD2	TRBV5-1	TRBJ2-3	CASSLGSASGGTDTQYF	TGCGCCAGCAGCTTGGGGTCGGCTAGCGGGGGCACAGATACGCAGTATTTT
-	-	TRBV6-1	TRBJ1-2	CASMGQHYGYTF	TGTGCCAGCATGGGACAACACTATGGCTACACCTTC
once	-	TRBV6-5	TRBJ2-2	CASRDTGELFF	TGTGCCAGCAGGGACACCGGGGAGCTGTTTTTT
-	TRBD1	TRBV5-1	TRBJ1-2	CASSLVGQGTSYGYTF	TGCGCCAGCAGCTTGGTGGGACAGGGGACATCCTATGGCTACACCTTC
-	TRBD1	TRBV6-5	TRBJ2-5	CASSYDRGRQETQYF	TGTGCCAGCAGTTACGACAGGGGGCGACAAGAGACCCAGTACTTC